The sequence of this T cell receptor beta chain was determined in a study of blood T cell repertoires in COVID-19. Looking at the study overall: Whether acute or convalescent, the COVID-19 samples came from the United States, Italy and Spain. The analysed material was cDNA or gDNA that came from T cells, B-cell-depleted T cells, or PBMCs.

Some clones are missing from TCRdb's copy, which holds only in-frame ones; the method was immunoSEQ multiplex PCR. The table lists some 150,000 clones, 75% to 85% of them singletons. Germline CDR1 LGHNA, CDR2 YNFKEQ. This CDR3 contains 18 residues. V lost 4 bases, J lost 0 bases, and 22 bases lay in between. The TCR comes from a man aged 55-75 years with active or convalescent COVID-19. The chain employs TRBV4-2 and TRBJ2-7; the D gene is possibly TRBD2 (5 bases). Sequencing used peripheral blood. The CDR3 protein is CASSLPGLNSEGSYEQYF. The CDR3 DNA follows: TGTGCCAGCAGCCTCCCTGGGCTCAACAGCGAGGGCTCCTACGAGCAGTACTTC.